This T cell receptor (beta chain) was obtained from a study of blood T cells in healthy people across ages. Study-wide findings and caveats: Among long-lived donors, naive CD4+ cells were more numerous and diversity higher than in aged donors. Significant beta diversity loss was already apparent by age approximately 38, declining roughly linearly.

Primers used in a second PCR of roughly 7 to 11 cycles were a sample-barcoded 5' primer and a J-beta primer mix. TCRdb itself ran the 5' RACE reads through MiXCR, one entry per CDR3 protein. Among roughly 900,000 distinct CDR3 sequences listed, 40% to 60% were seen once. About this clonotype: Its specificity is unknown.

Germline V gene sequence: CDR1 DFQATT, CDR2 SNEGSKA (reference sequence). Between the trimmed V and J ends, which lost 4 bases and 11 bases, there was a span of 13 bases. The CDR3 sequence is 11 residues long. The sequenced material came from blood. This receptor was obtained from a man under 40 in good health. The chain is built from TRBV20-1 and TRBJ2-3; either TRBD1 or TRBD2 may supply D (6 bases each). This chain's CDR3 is CSAIRGQGQYF. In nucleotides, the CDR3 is TGCAGTGCTATTCGGGGGCAAGGGCAGTATTTT.